The T cell receptor (beta chain) described here comes from a study of blood T cell repertoires in COVID-19. Study background: Sites across the United States, Italy and Spain contributed samples from acute and convalescent COVID-19.

With V trimmed by 4 bases and J by 7 bases, 10 bases remained unmatched. The CDR3 runs to 15 residues. Germline V gene data show CDR1 as MDHEN and CDR2 as SYDVKM. Authors' data handling: Amplification of reference gene primers provided the estimated nucleated cell counts. Here immunoSEQ multiplex PCR was the method, and the copy in TCRdb shows in-frame clones only, minus some. The DNA gave D and trimming, while V, J and clone size come from that table. This repertoire shows approximately 250,000 clones, roughly 81% found once; its top ten account for 3.5% to 4.5%. The origin of this receptor is a man aged 50-59 years with acute or convalescent COVID-19. The sequenced material came from peripheral blood. This chain connects TRBV28 to TRBJ2-1, with 7 nucleotides matching TRBD2. The CDR3 nucleotides read TGTGCCAGCAGTTCACTAGCGCGCAAATCAAATGAGCAGTTCTTC. This codes for CASSSLARKSNEQFF.